The clone carrying this TCR beta chain was picked up a small number of times. Its antigen is not identified. CDR3 length: 14 residues. V was shortened by 3 bases and J by 2 bases, with 8 bases between the two germline ends. CDR1 is SGHRS, CDR2 YFSETQ, per germline. These data are taken from a study of cytomegalovirus exposure and HLA in healthy donors. 60 Vbeta and 13 Jbeta primers were used in PCR. The data were produced by immunoSEQ multiplex PCR, yet TCRdb's version contains in-frame clones alone and is incomplete. Of approximately 85,000 clones in the sample, over 70% were seen once. Whole-study findings and limits: As a later analysis showed, a missense DCLRE1C variant was linked to trimming of TCR beta V- and J-genes.

Sequenced: PBMCs. This clonotype originated in a man in his forties or fifties in good health and CMV-seropositive. The chain joins TRBV5-1 to TRBJ1-4; possible D gene TRBD1, 6 bases. CDR3 residues: CASSSQGTNEKLFF. As DNA, the CDR3 is TGCGCCAGCAGCTCACAGGGTACTAATGAAAAACTGTTTTTT. Variable domain in full (rest from reference TRBV5-1 and TRBJ1-4): KAGVTQTPRYLIKTRGQQVTLSCSPISGHRSVSWYQQTPGQGLQFLFEYFSETQRNKGNFPGRFSGRQFSNSRSEMNVSTLELGDSALYLCASSSQGTNEKLFFGSGTQLSVL.